This TCR beta chain was documented in a study of blood T cell repertoires in COVID-19. Study details: COVID-19 samples collected from the United States, Italy and Spain covered acute and convalescent phases. The analysed material was cDNA or gDNA that came from T cells, B-cell-depleted T cells, or PBMCs.

In the study's own analysis: Estimation of nucleated cell counts was performed using reference gene primer amplification. Sequencing used immunoSEQ multiplex PCR; TCRdb keeps in-frame clones, though not all of them. V and J calls and clone size are as listed in that table; D and trimming were resolved from the DNA. This sample yields approximately 200,000 clones, of which about 90% are seen a single time; about 2% belongs to the top ten. V lost 4 bases, J lost 4 bases, and 7 bases stayed unmatched. Germline CDR1 LGHDT, CDR2 YNNKEL (reference sequence). The CDR3 extends over 15 amino acids. The sequence came from a man aged 35 to 55 with active or convalescent COVID-19. Sequencing used peripheral blood. The chain is built from TRBV3-1 (or the pseudogene TRBV3-2) and TRBJ1-2, with 9 nucleotides matching TRBD1. Here the CDR3 DNA reads TGTGCCAGCAGCCTTACAGGGGGCGGATTCTATGGCTACACCTTC. Encoded protein: CASSLTGGGFYGYTF.